This T cell receptor beta chain originates from a study of T cell repertoires in cytomegalovirus infection. This clonotype came up a few times. Trimming cost V 6 bases and J 6 bases, with 11 bases left between them. CDR1 and CDR2 from the germline V gene are MDHEN and SYDVKM. The CDR3 contains 13 residues. TCRdb analysed the reads with MiXCR anew, one entry per CDR3 protein. Of hundreds of thousands of distinct CDR3 sequences listed, less than 40% are singletons. This clonotype was obtained from a human donor in good health (CMV status not recorded). Some clones in this sample may be carry-over from other donors' samples. Material: PBMCs. The rearrangement links TRBV28 to TRBJ2-2, with a possible D match to TRBD1 (6 bases). The DNA for the CDR3 is TGTGCCAGCAGACAGGGTTGGTCCGGGGAGCTGTTTTTT. Protein: CASRQGWSGELFF.